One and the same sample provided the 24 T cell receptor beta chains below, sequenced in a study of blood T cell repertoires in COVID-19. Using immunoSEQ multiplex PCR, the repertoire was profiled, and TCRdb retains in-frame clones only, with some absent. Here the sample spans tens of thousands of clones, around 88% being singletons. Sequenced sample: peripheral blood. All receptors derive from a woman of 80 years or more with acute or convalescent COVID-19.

The CDR3: CASSAPGGGGPGTDTQYF. CDR3 sequence (DNA): TGTGCCAGCAGCGCGCCTGGAGGCGGGGGCCCAGGCACAGATACGCAGTATTTT. This chain uses TRBV5-4 with TRBJ2-3; D is possibly TRBD2 (7 bases). V was shortened by 4 bases and J by 1 base, with 22 bases between the two germline ends. Germline loops: CDR1 SGHNT, CDR2 YYREEE (reference sequence). This CDR3 is built from 18 residues.

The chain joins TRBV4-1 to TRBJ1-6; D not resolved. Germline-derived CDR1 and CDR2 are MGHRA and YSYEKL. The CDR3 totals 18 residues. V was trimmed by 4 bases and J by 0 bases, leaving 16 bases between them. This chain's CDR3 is CASSRPLEAISYNSPLHF. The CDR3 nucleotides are TGCGCCAGCAGCCGCCCATTGGAGGCGATCTCCTATAATTCACCCCTCCACTTT.

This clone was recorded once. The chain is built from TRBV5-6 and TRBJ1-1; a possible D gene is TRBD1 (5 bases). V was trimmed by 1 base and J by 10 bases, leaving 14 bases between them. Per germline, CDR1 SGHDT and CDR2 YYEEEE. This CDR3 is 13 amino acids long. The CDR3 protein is CASSLIGVTGAFF. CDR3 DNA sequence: TGTGCCAGCAGCTTGATTGGGGTCACAGGAGCTTTCTTT.

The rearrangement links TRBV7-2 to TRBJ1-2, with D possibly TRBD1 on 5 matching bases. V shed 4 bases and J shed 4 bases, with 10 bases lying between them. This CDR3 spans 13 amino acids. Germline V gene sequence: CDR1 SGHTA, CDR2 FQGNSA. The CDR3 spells CASSSAGGYGYTF. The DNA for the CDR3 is TGTGCCAGCAGCTCCGCCGGGGGCTATGGCTACACCTTC.

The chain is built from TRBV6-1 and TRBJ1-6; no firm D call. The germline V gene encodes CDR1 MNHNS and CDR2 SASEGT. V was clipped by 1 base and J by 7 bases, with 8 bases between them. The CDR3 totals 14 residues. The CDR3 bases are TGTGCCAGCAGTGAAGTAGCGGGGAATTCACCCCTCCACTTT. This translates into CASSEVAGNSPLHF.

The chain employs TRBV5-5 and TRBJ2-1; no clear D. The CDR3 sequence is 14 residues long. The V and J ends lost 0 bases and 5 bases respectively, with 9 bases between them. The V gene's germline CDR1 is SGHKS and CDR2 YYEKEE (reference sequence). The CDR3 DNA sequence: TGTGCCAGCAGCTTGGAAAACAGAAACAATGAGCAGTTCTTC. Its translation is CASSLENRNNEQFF. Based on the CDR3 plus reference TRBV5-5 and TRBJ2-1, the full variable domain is DAGVTQSPTHLIKTRGQQVTLRCSPISGHKSVSWYQQVLGQGPQFIFQYYEKEERGRGNFPDRFSARQFPNYSSELNVNALLLGDSALYLCASSLENRNNEQFFGPGTRLTVL.

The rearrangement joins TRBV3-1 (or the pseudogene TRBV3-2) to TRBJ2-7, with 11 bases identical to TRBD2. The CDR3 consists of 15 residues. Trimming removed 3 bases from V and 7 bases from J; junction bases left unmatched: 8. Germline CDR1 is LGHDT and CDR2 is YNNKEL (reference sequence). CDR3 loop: CASSQLAGGLGEQYF. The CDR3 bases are TGTGCCAGCAGCCAGTTAGCGGGGGGGCTGGGAGAGCAGTACTTC.

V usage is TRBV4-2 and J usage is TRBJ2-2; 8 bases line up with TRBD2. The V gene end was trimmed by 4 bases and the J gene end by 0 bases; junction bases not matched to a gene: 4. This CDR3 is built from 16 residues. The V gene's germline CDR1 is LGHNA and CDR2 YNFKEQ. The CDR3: CASSLRRGANTGELFF. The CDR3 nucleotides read TGTGCCAGCAGCCTGAGGCGGGGGGCGAACACCGGGGAGCTGTTTTTT.

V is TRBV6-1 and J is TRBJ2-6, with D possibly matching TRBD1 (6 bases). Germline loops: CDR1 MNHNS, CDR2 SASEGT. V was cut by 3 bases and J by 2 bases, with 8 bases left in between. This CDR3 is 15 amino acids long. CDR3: CASSDRTAGANVLTF. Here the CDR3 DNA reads TGTGCCAGCAGTGACCGGACAGCTGGGGCCAACGTCCTGACTTTC.

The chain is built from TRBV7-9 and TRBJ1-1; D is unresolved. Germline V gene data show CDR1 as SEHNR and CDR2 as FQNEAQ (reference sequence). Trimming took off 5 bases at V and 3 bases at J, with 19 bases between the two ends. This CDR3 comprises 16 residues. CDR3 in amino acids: CASSPRAGSEDTEAFF. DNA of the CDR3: TGTGCCAGCAGCCCACGAGCGGGGAGTGAGGACACTGAAGCTTTCTTT.

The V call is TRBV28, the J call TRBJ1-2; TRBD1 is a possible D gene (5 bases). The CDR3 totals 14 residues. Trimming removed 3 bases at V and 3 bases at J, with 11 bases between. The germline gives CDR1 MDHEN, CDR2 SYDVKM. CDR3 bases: TGTGCCAGCAGTTTGGCAGGGACTTACTATGGCTACACCTTC. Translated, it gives CASSLAGTYYGYTF.

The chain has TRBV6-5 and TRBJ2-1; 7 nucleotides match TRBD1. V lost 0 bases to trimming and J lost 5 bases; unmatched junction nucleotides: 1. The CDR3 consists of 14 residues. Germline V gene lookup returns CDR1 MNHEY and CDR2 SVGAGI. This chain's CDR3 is CASSYSGTDNEQFF. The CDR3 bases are TGTGCCAGCAGTTACTCCGGGACAGACAATGAGCAGTTCTTC.

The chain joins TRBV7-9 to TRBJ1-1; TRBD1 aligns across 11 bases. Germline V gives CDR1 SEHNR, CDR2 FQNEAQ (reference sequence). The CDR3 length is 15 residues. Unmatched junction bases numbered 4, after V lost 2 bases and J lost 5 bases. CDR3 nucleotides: TGTGCCAGCAGCTTAATGGGGACAGGGGGGACTGAAGCTTTCTTT. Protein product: CASSLMGTGGTEAFF.

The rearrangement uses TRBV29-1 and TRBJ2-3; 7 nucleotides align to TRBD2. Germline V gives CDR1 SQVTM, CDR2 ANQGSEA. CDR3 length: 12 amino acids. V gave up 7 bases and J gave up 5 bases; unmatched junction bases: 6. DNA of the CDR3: TGCAGCGGTCAGCGGGGAGGAGATACGCAGTATTTT. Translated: CSGQRGGDTQYF.

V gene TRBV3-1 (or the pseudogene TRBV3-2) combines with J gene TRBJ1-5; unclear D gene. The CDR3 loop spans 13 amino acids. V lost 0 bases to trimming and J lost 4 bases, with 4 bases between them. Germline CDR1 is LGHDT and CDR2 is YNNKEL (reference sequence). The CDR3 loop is CASSQDRNQPQHF. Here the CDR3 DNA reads TGTGCCAGCAGCCAAGACAGGAATCAGCCCCAGCATTTT.

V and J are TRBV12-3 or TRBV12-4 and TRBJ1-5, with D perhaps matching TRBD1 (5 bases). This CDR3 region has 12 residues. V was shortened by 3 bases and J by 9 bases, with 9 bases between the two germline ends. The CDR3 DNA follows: TGTGCCAGCAGTTTCTACAGGAGGCCCCAGCATTTT. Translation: CASSFYRRPQHF.

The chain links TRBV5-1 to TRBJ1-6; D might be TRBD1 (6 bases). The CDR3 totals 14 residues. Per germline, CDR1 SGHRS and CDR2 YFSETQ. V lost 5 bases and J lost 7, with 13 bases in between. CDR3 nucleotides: TGCGCCAGCAGTAGGACAGCCGGCAATTCACCCCTCCACTTT. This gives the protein CASSRTAGNSPLHF.

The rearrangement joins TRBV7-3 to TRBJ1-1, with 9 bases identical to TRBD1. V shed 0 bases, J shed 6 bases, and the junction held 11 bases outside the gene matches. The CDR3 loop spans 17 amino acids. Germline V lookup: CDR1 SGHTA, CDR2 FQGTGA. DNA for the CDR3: TGTGCCAGCAGCTTAACGAGATGGACAGGGGCCAACGCTGAAGCTTTCTTT. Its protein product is CASSLTRWTGANAEAFF. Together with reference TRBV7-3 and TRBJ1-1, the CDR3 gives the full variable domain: GAGVSQTPSNKVTEKGKYVELRCDPISGHTALYWYRQSLGQGPEFLIYFQGTGAADDSGLPNDRFFAVRPEGSVSTLKIQRTERGDSAVYLCASSLTRWTGANAEAFFGQGTRLTVV.

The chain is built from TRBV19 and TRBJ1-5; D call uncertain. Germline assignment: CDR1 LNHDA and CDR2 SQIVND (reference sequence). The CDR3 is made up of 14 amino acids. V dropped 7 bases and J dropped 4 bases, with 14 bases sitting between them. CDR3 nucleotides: TGTGCCAGTACCACCCAGGAGGTAAATCAGCCCCAGCATTTT. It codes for CASTTQEVNQPQHF.

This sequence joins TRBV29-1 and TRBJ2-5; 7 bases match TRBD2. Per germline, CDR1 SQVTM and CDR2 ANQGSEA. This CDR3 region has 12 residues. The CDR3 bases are TGCAGTTTTACTAGCGAGGGAGAGACCCAGTACTTC. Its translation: CSFTSEGETQYF. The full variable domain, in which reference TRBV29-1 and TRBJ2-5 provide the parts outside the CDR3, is SAVISQKPSRDICQRGTSLTIQCQVDSQVTMMFWYRQQPGQSLTLIATANQGSEATYESGFVIDKFPISRPNLTFSTLTVSNMSPEDSSIYLCSFTSEGETQYFGPGTRLLVL.

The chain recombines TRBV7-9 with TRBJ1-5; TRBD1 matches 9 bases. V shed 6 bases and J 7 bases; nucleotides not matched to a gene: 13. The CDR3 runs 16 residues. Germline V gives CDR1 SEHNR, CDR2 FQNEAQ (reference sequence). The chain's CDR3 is CASSLGEGTGSQPQHF. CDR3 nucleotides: TGTGCCAGCAGTCTGGGGGAAGGGACAGGGAGCCAGCCCCAGCATTTT.

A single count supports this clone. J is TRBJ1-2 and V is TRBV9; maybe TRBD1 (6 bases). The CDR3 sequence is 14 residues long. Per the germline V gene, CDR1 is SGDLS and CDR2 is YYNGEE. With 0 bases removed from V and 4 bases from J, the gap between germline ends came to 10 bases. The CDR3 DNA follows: TGTGCCAGCAGCGTAGGACAGGAGACCTATGGCTACACCTTC. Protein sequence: CASSVGQETYGYTF.

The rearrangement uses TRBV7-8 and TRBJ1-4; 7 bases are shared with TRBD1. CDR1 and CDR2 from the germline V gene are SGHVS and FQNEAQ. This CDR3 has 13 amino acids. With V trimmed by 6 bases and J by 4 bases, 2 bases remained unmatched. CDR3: CASRRGRNEKLFF. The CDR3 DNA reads TGTGCCAGCAGAAGGGGGCGTAATGAAAAACTGTTTTTT.

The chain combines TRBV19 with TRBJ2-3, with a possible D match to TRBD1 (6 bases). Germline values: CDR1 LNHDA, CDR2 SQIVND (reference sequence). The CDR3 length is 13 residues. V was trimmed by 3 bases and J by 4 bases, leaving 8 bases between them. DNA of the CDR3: TGTGCCAGTAGTATCAGGGGTTCAGATACGCAGTATTTT. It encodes CASSIRGSDTQYF.